This T cell receptor beta chain is drawn from a study of early T cells in non-severe SARS-CoV-2 infection. Turning to the study itself: The sequenced material was bulk RNA from unsorted whole blood, and its chains were unpaired.

Unique molecular identifiers (one per individual cDNA molecule) were attached. TCRdb re-called the 5' RACE reads with MiXCR, one entry per CDR3 protein. The sample lists some 30,000 distinct CDR3 sequences, approximately 5% occurring once. V lost 6 bases and J 2 bases, leaving 11 bases between the germline ends. CDR1 is MDHEN, CDR2 SYDVKM, per germline. CDR3 length: 15 residues. Comments on this clonotype: Its antigen is currently unknown.

Study-level findings and limits: Matching results from VDJdb favored anti-spike CD8 responses, leaving private and CD4 specificities undetected.

Sequences were obtained from whole blood. The chain recombines TRBV28 with TRBJ2-6, with a possible D match to TRBD2 (6 bases). The sequence derives from an adult who was a healthcare worker with PCR-confirmed SARS-CoV-2 infection or an uninfected control (not recorded which). In DNA form, the CDR3 reads TGTGCCAGCAGGCTGTCGGGGGCTGGGGCCAACGTCCTGACTTTC. Protein: CASRLSGAGANVLTF. Looking up the rest from reference TRBV28 and TRBJ2-6 gives the full variable domain: DVKVTQSSRYLVKRTGEKVFLECVQDMDHENMFWYRQDPGLGLRLIYFSYDVKMKEKGDIPEGYSVSREKKERFSLILESASTNQTSMYLCASRLSGAGANVLTFGAGSRLTVL.